The 28 T cell receptor beta chains listed next were all sequenced from one sample in a study of OX40 agonist ivuxolimab in advanced cancers. TCRdb's table, derived via immunoSEQ multiplex PCR, lists solely in-frame clones and lacks some. The sample includes nearly 95,000 clones, 85% to 95% seen only once; the top ten take around 2.5%. Specimen: CD4+ or CD8+ T cells sorted from blood, collected in a trial of the OX40 agonist ivuxolimab. These receptors were obtained from an adult with an advanced solid tumor such as melanoma, head and neck, liver or kidney cancer.

The V gene is TRBV19, the J gene TRBJ1-5, with D possibly being TRBD1 (5 bases). Trimming stripped 3 bases from V and 4 bases from J, with 10 bases between. This CDR3 spans 14 amino acids. Germline loops: CDR1 LNHDA, CDR2 SQIVND (reference sequence). The CDR3 nucleotides are TGTGCCAGTAGTATGGTCGGGGGTAATCAGCCCCAGCATTTT. It translates to CASSMVGGNQPQHF. Looking up the rest from reference TRBV19 and TRBJ1-5 gives the full variable domain: DGGITQSPKYLFRKEGQNVTLSCEQNLNHDAMYWYRQDPGQGLRLIYYSQIVNDFQKGDIAEGYSVSREKKESFPLTVTSAQKNPTAFYLCASSMVGGNQPQHFGDGTRLSIL.

V is TRBV2 and J is TRBJ1-1; a weak D match, TRBD1 (5 bases). V was pared by 3 bases and J by 4 bases, with 6 bases between. Germline values: CDR1 SNHLY, CDR2 FYNNEI. CDR3 length equals 12 residues. DNA of the CDR3: TGTGCCAGCAGTGACAGGGTCACTGAAGCTTTCTTT. It translates to CASSDRVTEAFF.

This clone was detected once. J is TRBJ2-2 and V is TRBV14; 8 nucleotides agree with TRBD1. Looked up from germline, CDR1 is SGHDN and CDR2 is FVKESK. This CDR3 is 17 amino acids long. The V segment lost 0 bases and the J segment 6 bases; nucleotides outside the gene matches: 9. CDR3 in amino acids: CASSQENWTGRAGELFF. CDR3 nucleotide sequence: TGTGCCAGCAGCCAAGAAAACTGGACAGGGCGGGCCGGGGAGCTGTTTTTT.

This chain connects TRBV7-9 to TRBJ2-7; D gene unclear. The CDR3 contains 13 residues. With 1 base removed from V and 5 bases from J, the gap between germline ends came to 9 bases. Germline V lookup: CDR1 SEHNR, CDR2 FQNEAQ (reference sequence). The CDR3 reads CASSLGRSDEQYF. CDR3 sequence (DNA): TGTGCCAGCAGCTTAGGCCGGTCGGACGAGCAGTACTTC.

This clone was picked up one time. The chain combines TRBV2 with TRBJ1-2, with a tentative D call TRBD1 (6 bases). From germline, CDR1 is SNHLY and CDR2 FYNNEI. This CDR3 has 12 residues. V was pared by 3 bases and J by 8 bases, with 10 bases between. CDR3 nucleotides: TGTGCCAGCAGTGACCCCGGGGGCGGCTACACCTTC. It specifies CASSDPGGGYTF.

The V gene is TRBV2, the J gene TRBJ1-6; D not certain. The CDR3 consists of 16 residues. V gave up 5 bases and J gave up 12 bases, with 23 bases separating them. Germline lookup yields CDR1 SNHLY and CDR2 FYNNEI. The CDR3 DNA sequence: TGTGCCAGCAGTCCGTCCTTCCGGGCTCCCGAGGAACCCCTCCACTTT. Translating it yields CASSPSFRAPEEPLHF.

The genes are TRBV18 and TRBJ2-7, with TRBD2 identical over 8 bases. The V gene end was trimmed by 2 bases and the J gene end by 0 bases; junction bases not matched to a gene: 6. Germline CDR1 reads KGHSH; CDR2 reads LQKENI. The CDR3 sequence is 16 residues long. The CDR3 here is CASSPISGGNSYEQYF. The CDR3 bases are TGTGCCAGCTCACCAATTTCGGGGGGGAACTCCTACGAGCAGTACTTC.

V is TRBV4-1 and J is TRBJ2-1; 10 positions match TRBD1. The length of the CDR3 is 16 residues. Trimming at V came to 4 bases and at J to 6 bases, leaving 9 bases not matched to a gene. Germline assignment: CDR1 MGHRA and CDR2 YSYEKL. CDR3 in amino acids: CASSRAPGQGTNEQFF. In DNA form, the CDR3 reads TGCGCCAGCAGCCGAGCTCCGGGACAGGGGACCAATGAGCAGTTCTTC.

The V gene is TRBV6-5, the J gene TRBJ2-1; TRBD2 matches at 7 bases. This CDR3 spans 13 amino acids. CDR1 and CDR2 from the germline V gene are MNHEY and SVGAGI. Unmatched junction bases numbered 8, after V lost 2 bases and J lost 13 bases. This CDR3 reads CASSYTGGGEQFF. CDR3 in DNA: TGTGCCAGCAGTTACACGGGGGGAGGGGAACAGTTCTTC.

The chain is built from TRBV10-3 and TRBJ1-2; D not certain. Deletions cut 7 bases from V and 3 bases from J, with 21 bases between. Germline V gene lookup returns CDR1 ENHRY and CDR2 SYGVKD. The CDR3 spans 16 residues. CDR3 in DNA: TGTGCCATCAACGAGGACCGAAACCGCCCTTACTATGGCTACACCTTC. It is translated as CAINEDRNRPYYGYTF.

The chain employs TRBV4-1 and TRBJ1-5, with D possibly being TRBD1 (5 bases). CDR1 MGHRA and CDR2 YSYEKL come from the germline V gene. The CDR3 has 15 residues. Trimming removed 4 bases at V and 3 bases at J, with 13 bases between. The CDR3: CASSPYTGNNQPQHF. The CDR3 region has the DNA TGCGCCAGCAGCCCCTACACAGGTAACAATCAGCCCCAGCATTTT.

V gene TRBV19 combines with J gene TRBJ2-7; D gene uncertain. CDR1 is LNHDA and CDR2 is SQIVND in the germline V gene (reference sequence). V lost 5 bases and J 6 bases, leaving 17 bases between the germline ends. The CDR3 spans 14 residues. CDR3 sequence reads: CASSASHGLGEQYF. CDR3 nucleotides: TGTGCCAGTAGTGCCTCTCACGGGTTGGGCGAGCAGTACTTC.

J is TRBJ2-1 and V is TRBV6-4; D unresolved. Germline V gene lookup returns CDR1 MRHNA and CDR2 SNTAGT. There are 15 residues in the CDR3. V dropped 6 bases and J dropped 0 bases, with 12 bases sitting between them. The CDR3 region has the DNA TGTGCCAGCAGGAACACCAACCTCTCCTACAATGAGCAGTTCTTC. It is translated as CASRNTNLSYNEQFF.

The J gene is TRBJ2-5, the V gene TRBV30, with 14 bases aligning to TRBD2. This CDR3 comprises 16 residues. V shed 3 bases, J shed 5 bases, and the junction held 8 bases outside the gene matches. Germline V gene data show CDR1 as GTSNPN and CDR2 as SVGIG (reference sequence). This CDR3 reads CAWSQTSGRAWETQYF. DNA for the CDR3: TGTGCCTGGAGCCAGACTAGCGGGAGGGCCTGGGAGACCCAGTACTTC. Complete variable domain (other parts from reference TRBV30 and TRBJ2-5): SQTIHQWPATLVQPVGSPLSLECTVEGTSNPNLYWYRQAAGRGLQLLFYSVGIGQISSEVPQNLSASRPQDRQFILSSKKLLLSDSGFYLCAWSQTSGRAWETQYFGPGTRLLVL.

CDR3 protein: CASSETSSTDTQYF. In DNA form, the CDR3 reads TGTGCCAGCAGTGAGACTAGTAGCACAGATACGCAGTATTTT. This chain uses TRBV6-6 with TRBJ2-3; a possible D gene is TRBD2 (6 bases). V lost 5 bases, J lost 0 bases, and 9 bases lay in between. Germline CDR1 is MNHNY and CDR2 is SVGAGI (reference sequence). CDR3 length equals 14 residues.

This chain joins TRBV11-2 and TRBJ1-1; D might be TRBD1 (5 bases). Germline CDR1 reads SGHAT; CDR2 reads FQNNGV. The CDR3 totals 15 residues. Trimming took 5 bases from V and 1 from J, leaving 14 bases between them. CDR3 sequence (DNA): TGTGCCAGCAGCCCACCAGGGAGGGGGAACACTGAAGCTTTCTTT. It codes for CASSPPGRGNTEAFF.

V is TRBV25-1 and J is TRBJ1-1; D remains ambiguous. Germline V lookup: CDR1 MGHDK, CDR2 SYGVNS. The CDR3 is 11 residues long. V was clipped by 4 bases and J by 2 bases, with 2 bases between them. CDR3 sequence reads: CASSVNTEAFF. DNA for the CDR3: TGTGCCAGCAGTGTAAACACTGAAGCTTTCTTT.

The genes are TRBV27 and TRBJ2-1, with 7 nucleotides matching TRBD1. The CDR3 has 14 amino acids. CDR1 is MNHEY and CDR2 is SMNVEV in the germline V gene (reference sequence). Trimming at V came to 1 base and at J to 7 bases, leaving 4 bases not matched to a gene. In nucleotides, the CDR3 is TGTGCCAGCAGTTTATGGACAGGCGCTAATGAGCAGTTCTTC. As protein: CASSLWTGANEQFF.

The chain couples TRBV19 to TRBJ2-2; a weak D match, TRBD1 (5 bases). The CDR3 extends over 17 amino acids. CDR1 is LNHDA, CDR2 SQIVND, per germline (reference sequence). V was cut by 1 base and J by 4 bases, with 16 bases left in between. As DNA, the CDR3 is TGTGCCAGTAGTATAGGGGGCGTCTACCCGAGCACCGGGGAGCTGTTTTTT. Amino acid sequence: CASSIGGVYPSTGELFF.

This sequence joins TRBV5-1 and TRBJ1-5, with 11 bases lining up with TRBD1. Germline CDR1 is SGHRS and CDR2 is YFSETQ. V trimming: 3 bases; J trimming: 6 bases; junction bases outside the gene matches: 2. The CDR3 extends over 14 amino acids. CDR3 coding DNA: TGCGCCAGCAGCTCTGGGACAGGGGGTCAGCCCCAGCATTTT. The encoded protein is CASSSGTGGQPQHF.

The chain has TRBV7-6 and TRBJ2-5; 8 bases match TRBD2. The CDR3 is 15 amino acids. J was trimmed by 0 bases and V by 2 bases; bases with no gene match: 2. The germline V gene encodes CDR1 SGHVS and CDR2 FNYEAQ. Here the CDR3 DNA reads TGTGCCAGCAGCTTAACGGGGGGGTACCAAGAGACCCAGTACTTC. Protein: CASSLTGGYQETQYF.

This clone was seen once. The V and J genes are TRBV9 and TRBJ1-6, with D possibly TRBD1 on 5 matching bases. CDR1 SGDLS and CDR2 YYNGEE come from the germline V gene. Trimming pared 0 bases from V and 5 bases from J, leaving 9 bases between. The CDR3 sequence is 15 residues long. The chain's CDR3 is CASSVAGFHNSPLHF. The CDR3, as DNA: TGTGCCAGCAGCGTAGCAGGGTTTCATAATTCACCCCTCCACTTT. Full variable domain (missing parts from reference TRBV9 and TRBJ1-6): DSGVTQTPKHLITATGQRVTLRCSPRSGDLSVYWYQQSLDQGLQFLIQYYNGEERAKGNILERFSAQQFPDLHSELNLSSLELGDSALYFCASSVAGFHNSPLHFGNGTRLTVT.

The chain combines TRBV30 with TRBJ1-5; 7 bases are shared with TRBD1. Germline CDR1 is GTSNPN and CDR2 is SVGIG (reference sequence). The CDR3 length is 14 residues. After removal of 5 bases from V and 4 bases from J, the junction contained 8 bases not matched to a gene. The CDR3 here is CAWGGPRGNQPQHF. DNA of the CDR3: TGTGCCTGGGGTGGCCCCAGGGGGAATCAGCCCCAGCATTTT.

J is TRBJ2-5 and V is TRBV7-3; 7 bases agree with TRBD1. This CDR3 spans 14 amino acids. From germline, CDR1 is SGHTA and CDR2 FQGTGA. The V gene end was trimmed by 7 bases and the J gene end by 2 bases; junction bases not matched to a gene: 7. The CDR3: CASTTGQDQETQYF. The CDR3 DNA follows: TGTGCCAGCACCACCGGACAGGATCAAGAGACCCAGTACTTC.

This sequence joins TRBV10-2 and TRBJ2-5; 8 bases match TRBD2. V shed 5 bases, J shed 7 bases, and the junction held 12 bases outside the gene matches. Germline loops: CDR1 WSHSY, CDR2 SAAADI. CDR3 length equals 15 residues. The CDR3 sequence is CASSPGLGRSWTQYF. CDR3 nucleotide sequence: TGCGCCAGCAGTCCGGGACTAGGAAGATCATGGACCCAGTACTTC.

DNA for the CDR3: TGTGCCAGCAGCCTCGGGACTAGCCGTGTCACCGGGGAGCTGTTTTTT. Translating gives CASSLGTSRVTGELFF. The genes are TRBV13 and TRBJ2-2, with 9 positions matching TRBD2. Per the germline V gene, CDR1 is PRHDT and CDR2 is FYEKMQ (reference sequence). The CDR3 spans 16 residues. Trimming removed 5 bases from V and 4 bases from J; junction bases left unmatched: 8.

V usage is TRBV10-3 and J usage is TRBJ1-6, with D unresolved. There are 14 residues in the CDR3. The V and J ends lost 3 bases and 9 bases respectively, with 12 bases between them. Germline CDR1 ENHRY, CDR2 SYGVKD. CDR3: CAISDGQAGSPLHF. CDR3 nucleotides: TGTGCCATCAGTGATGGGCAGGCCGGTTCACCCCTCCACTTT.

The rearrangement joins TRBV27 to TRBJ2-3; D gene ambiguous. The CDR3 contains 13 residues. V shed 4 bases and J shed 6 bases, with 11 bases lying between them. Per the germline V gene, CDR1 is MNHEY and CDR2 is SMNVEV (reference sequence). CDR3 sequence (DNA): TGTGCCAGCAGTTCGGAAGAGTGGGATACGCAGTATTTT. Encoded protein: CASSSEEWDTQYF.